Below are 2 T cell receptor beta chains sequenced from a single sample in a study of blood T cell repertoires in COVID-19. The protocol was immunoSEQ multiplex PCR, while the TCRdb copy is restricted to in-frame clones and leaves out a portion. The data hold around 250,000 clones, with about 85% observed a single time. Sequenced: peripheral blood. The receptors derive from a man between 25 and 39 years old who had recovered from COVID-19.

The chain recombines TRBV5-1 with TRBJ1-2; TRBD1 aligns across 8 bases. V lost 4 bases, J lost 5 bases, and 7 bases stayed unmatched. Germline CDR1 SGHRS, CDR2 YFSETQ. The CDR3 sequence is 14 residues long. This chain's CDR3 is CASSARQGNYGYTF. CDR3 nucleotides: TGCGCCAGCAGCGCCAGACAGGGGAATTATGGCTACACCTTC.

This rearrangement joins TRBV2 to TRBJ1-1, with 8 positions matching TRBD1. Per germline, CDR1 SNHLY and CDR2 FYNNEI. V gave up 10 bases and J gave up 7 bases; unmatched junction bases: 2. The CDR3 length is 10 residues. The CDR3 sequence is CAIGQGEAFF. The CDR3 DNA reads as TGTGCCATAGGACAGGGTGAAGCTTTCTTT. The full variable domain, its missing parts supplied by reference TRBV2 and TRBJ1-1, is EPEVTQTPSHQVTQMGQEVILRCVPISNHLYFYWYRQILGQKVEFLVSFYNNEISEKSEIFDDQFSVERPDGSNFTLKIRSTKLEDSAMYFCAIGQGEAFFGQGTRLTVV.